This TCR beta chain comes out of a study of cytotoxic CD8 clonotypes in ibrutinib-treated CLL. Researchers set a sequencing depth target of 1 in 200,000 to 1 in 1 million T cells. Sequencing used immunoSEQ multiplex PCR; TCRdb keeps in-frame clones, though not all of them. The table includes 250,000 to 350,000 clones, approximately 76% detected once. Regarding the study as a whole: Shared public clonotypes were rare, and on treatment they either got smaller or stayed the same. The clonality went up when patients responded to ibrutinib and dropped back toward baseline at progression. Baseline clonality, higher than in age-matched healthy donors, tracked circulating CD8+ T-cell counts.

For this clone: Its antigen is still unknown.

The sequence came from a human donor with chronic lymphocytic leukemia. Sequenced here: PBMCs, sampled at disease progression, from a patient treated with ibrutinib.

This chain's CDR3 is CSVGRQGGFTDTQYF. CDR3 sequence (DNA): TGCAGCGTTGGACGCCAGGGGGGATTCACAGATACGCAGTATTTT. This chain connects TRBV29-1 to TRBJ2-3; D perhaps matches TRBD1 (7 bases). Trimming cost V 4 bases and J 2 bases, with 16 bases left between them. CDR3 length: 15 residues. Germline values: CDR1 SQVTM, CDR2 ANQGSEA.